Shown below are 29 T cell receptor beta chains from a single sample sequenced in a study of T cell responses to AZD1222 COVID-19 vaccine. This table comes from immunoSEQ multiplex PCR, and its TCRdb copy is limited to in-frame clones, with some not included. This table has some 170,000 clones, about 92% appearing once. The sample in question was peripheral blood, obtained on day 0 of AZD1222 vaccination. The receptors were sampled from an adult in good health.

A remark on this clone: Compared with germline, one end of the junction differs, possibly owing to a read error. The chain carries TRBV5-6 and TRBJ1-2, with D unclear. Germline-derived CDR1 and CDR2 are SGHDT and YYEEEE. The CDR3 is 14 amino acids. The DNA of the CDR3 is TGTGCCAGCAGCTTGGGTATCAGGCCCCGGCTTTTCTCCTTC. Its translation is CASSLGIRPRLFSF.

The CDR3 coding sequence is TGTGCCAGCAGCTTAGGGTGGGACAGGGAGACCACTGAAGCTTTCTTT. It translates to CASSLGWDRETTEAFF. The chain employs TRBV7-9 and TRBJ1-1; 9 nucleotides agree with TRBD1. With V trimmed by 1 base and J by 4 bases, 7 bases remained unmatched. CDR3 length: 16 residues. Germline CDR1 SEHNR, CDR2 FQNEAQ (reference sequence).

The genes are TRBV3-1 (or the pseudogene TRBV3-2) and TRBJ1-2; D possibly corresponds to TRBD1 (5 bases). Deletions cut 4 bases from V and 5 bases from J, with 17 bases between. CDR3 length: 15 amino acids. The germline CDR1 and CDR2 sequences are LGHDT and YNNKEL (reference sequence). CDR3 region: CASSRDSGTAYGYTF. The CDR3 nucleotides read TGTGCCAGCAGCCGAGACTCCGGGACCGCATATGGCTACACCTTC.

The chain's CDR3 is CAISESWTDNTEAFF. For the CDR3, the DNA is TGTGCCATCAGTGAGTCCTGGACGGATAACACTGAAGCTTTCTTT. This rearrangement joins TRBV10-3 to TRBJ1-1; D is undetermined. Germline V CDR1 and CDR2: ENHRY, SYGVKD. CDR3 length: 15 amino acids. Trimming cost V 0 bases and J 2 bases, with 10 bases left between them.

This clone has a single count. The chain uses TRBV5-6 and TRBJ2-5; 7 nucleotides agree with TRBD1. Germline assignment: CDR1 SGHDT and CDR2 YYEEEE. The V and J ends lost 4 bases and 2 bases, in that order; junction bases with no gene match: 11. This CDR3 has 16 residues. CDR3 region: CASSPTTGFYQETQYF. DNA of the CDR3: TGTGCCAGCAGCCCAACGACAGGGTTTTATCAAGAGACCCAGTACTTC.

This chain links TRBV2 with TRBJ1-2; D might be TRBD1 (5 bases). V shed 7 bases and J shed 8 bases, with 14 bases lying between them. Germline CDR1 reads SNHLY; CDR2 reads FYNNEI. This CDR3 spans 12 amino acids. CDR3 loop: CASTGEEGGYTF. Here the CDR3 DNA reads TGTGCCAGCACGGGGGAGGAAGGGGGCTACACCTTC.

This rearrangement joins TRBV10-2 to TRBJ1-1; a weak D match, TRBD1 (5 bases). CDR1 WSHSY and CDR2 SAAADI come from the germline V gene. Trimming shortened V by 4 bases and J by 5 bases, and 14 bases separated the two germline ends. The CDR3 contains 14 residues. In DNA form, the CDR3 reads TGCGCCAGCAGTGGCCAGGTGGGGGAAACTGAAGCTTTCTTT. It yields the protein CASSGQVGETEAFF.

V usage is TRBV6-5 and J usage is TRBJ1-1; D is uncertain. Trimming pared 2 bases from V and 5 bases from J, leaving 15 bases between. The CDR3 runs to 15 residues. The germline V gene encodes CDR1 MNHEY and CDR2 SVGAGI. CDR3 region: CASSYGGPLGTEAFF. CDR3 nucleotides: TGTGCCAGCAGTTACGGTGGACCCCTGGGGACTGAAGCTTTCTTT.

The DNA of the CDR3 is TGTGCCAGCAGTTACGTGACGGGGGGCTACACCTTC. Encoded protein: CASSYVTGGYTF. V usage is TRBV6-2 or TRBV6-3 and J usage is TRBJ1-2; D is ambiguous. The CDR3 has 12 amino acids. In germline, CDR1 is MNHEY, CDR2 SVGEGT. V was pared by 2 bases and J by 8 bases, with 9 bases between.

This clone was observed a single time. This sequence joins TRBV9 and TRBJ2-1; 11 bases align to TRBD2. The CDR3 is 16 amino acids. Germline loops: CDR1 SGDLS, CDR2 YYNGEE. V dropped 2 bases and J dropped 4; count of bases not matched to a gene: 5. The CDR3 coding sequence is TGTGCCAGCAGCGTGAGGACTAGCGGGCAGTACAATGAGCAGTTCTTC. Its translation is CASSVRTSGQYNEQFF.

This chain links TRBV24-1 with TRBJ2-7; 10 nucleotides agree with TRBD2. Trimming removed 11 bases from V and 2 bases from J; junction bases left unmatched: 20. From germline, CDR1 is KGHDR and CDR2 SFDVKD. The CDR3 is made up of 18 amino acids. This chain's CDR3 is CANDPRGASGSAPYEQYF. The CDR3 DNA sequence: TGTGCCAACGACCCCCGGGGGGCTAGCGGGAGTGCTCCCTACGAGCAGTACTTC.

The J gene is TRBJ1-6, the V gene TRBV9; 8 positions match TRBD1. Per germline, CDR1 SGDLS and CDR2 YYNGEE. The CDR3 totals 15 residues. V lost 0 bases, J lost 9 bases, and 5 bases stayed unmatched. The CDR3 DNA sequence: TGTGCCAGCAGCGTAGGAGGGACAGGTAGTTCACCCCTCCACTTT. This encodes CASSVGGTGSSPLHF.

V usage is TRBV28 and J usage is TRBJ2-7, with 12 bases aligning to TRBD2. V was pared by 5 bases and J by 3 bases, with 8 bases of the junction left unmatched. The CDR3 length is 16 residues. Germline loops: CDR1 MDHEN, CDR2 SYDVKM. CDR3 nucleotides: TGTGCCAGCAGTGACGGACTAGCGGGATACTACTACGAGCAGTACTTC. Amino acid sequence: CASSDGLAGYYYEQYF.

This clone was picked up a small number of times. J is TRBJ2-2 and V is TRBV10-3; the match to TRBD1 covers 7 bases. With 5 bases clipped from V and 6 bases from J, the junction kept 3 bases outside the gene matches. Germline V CDR1 and CDR2: ENHRY, SYGVKD. The CDR3 runs to 13 residues. The CDR3 region has the DNA TGTGCCATCAGTATAGACAGGGCCGGGGAGCTGTTTTTT. Its protein product is CAISIDRAGELFF.

V is TRBV7-8 and J is TRBJ1-1; 8 positions agree with TRBD1. CDR1 SGHVS and CDR2 FQNEAQ come from the germline V gene. V was pared by 5 bases and J by 7 bases, with 12 bases of the junction left unmatched. The CDR3 spans 15 residues. The chain's CDR3 is CASSLSAGGFGEAFF. The DNA for the CDR3 is TGTGCCAGCAGCCTGTCGGCAGGGGGCTTCGGTGAAGCTTTCTTT.

The genes are TRBV27 and TRBJ1-2, with D unresolved. This CDR3 contains 14 residues. The V and J ends lost 3 bases and 4 bases respectively, with 12 bases between them. Per the germline V gene, CDR1 is MNHEY and CDR2 is SMNVEV (reference sequence). The CDR3 nucleotides read TGTGCCAGCAGTTTTCTTCCGGAATTCTATGGCTACACCTTC. As protein: CASSFLPEFYGYTF.

The chain combines TRBV3-1 (or the pseudogene TRBV3-2) with TRBJ1-6, with 8 bases matching TRBD1. The V gene end was trimmed by 2 bases and the J gene end by 7 bases; junction bases not matched to a gene: 10. Germline V gene sequence: CDR1 LGHDT, CDR2 YNNKEL (reference sequence). The CDR3 loop spans 17 amino acids. The chain's CDR3 is CASSQIGSGGENSPLHF. The CDR3 DNA reads TGTGCCAGCAGCCAAATTGGTTCAGGGGGCGAGAATTCACCCCTCCACTTT.

The chain combines TRBV5-1 with TRBJ2-2; D is possibly TRBD1 or TRBD2 (6 bases each). Trimming took 4 bases from V and 0 from J, leaving 13 bases between them. This CDR3 has 16 residues. Germline CDR1 reads SGHRS; CDR2 reads YFSETQ. DNA of the CDR3: TGCGCCAGCAGCCTCCCCCGGGGGCCGAACACCGGGGAGCTGTTTTTT. Amino acid sequence: CASSLPRGPNTGELFF.

This rearrangement joins TRBV12-5 to TRBJ1-2; the D is unclear. Trimming shortened V by 2 bases and J by 0 bases, and 7 bases separated the two germline ends. CDR1 and CDR2 from the germline V gene are LGHNT and FRNRAP. The CDR3 spans 14 residues. As DNA, the CDR3 is TGTGCTAGTGGTTTGCACGGCTCTAACTATGGCTACACCTTC. Translating it yields CASGLHGSNYGYTF.

The chain carries TRBV5-1 and TRBJ2-7; 10 bases are shared with TRBD2. The germline gives CDR1 SGHRS, CDR2 YFSETQ. The CDR3 has 17 amino acids. Losses at the gene ends were 4 bases for V and 0 bases for J; bases not matched to a gene: 10. CDR3 nucleotides: TGCGCCAGCAGCCCACTCCCCGGGACTAGCGCCTCCTACGAGCAGTACTTC. This sequence encodes CASSPLPGTSASYEQYF. Variable domain in full (rest from reference TRBV5-1 and TRBJ2-7): KAGVTQTPRYLIKTRGQQVTLSCSPISGHRSVSWYQQTPGQGLQFLFEYFSETQRNKGNFPGRFSGRQFSNSRSEMNVSTLELGDSALYLCASSPLPGTSASYEQYFGPGTRLTVT.

The rearrangement uses TRBV6-5 and TRBJ2-7; 7 bases agree with TRBD2. Unmatched junction bases numbered 5, after V lost 2 bases and J lost 4 bases. Germline V gene lookup returns CDR1 MNHEY and CDR2 SVGAGI. This CDR3 contains 14 residues. For the CDR3, the DNA is TGTGCCAGCAGTTACGCTACGGGGGGATACGAGCAGTACTTC. Translating it yields CASSYATGGYEQYF.

The rearrangement links TRBV9 to TRBJ2-1; TRBD2 matches at 10 bases. Trimming took 4 bases from V and 8 from J; bases not matched to a gene: 9. This CDR3 has 15 amino acids. Germline CDR1 is SGDLS and CDR2 is YYNGEE. The CDR3 is CASSQAASGSYEQFF. The DNA for the CDR3 is TGTGCCAGCAGCCAGGCGGCTAGCGGGAGTTATGAGCAGTTCTTC.

The chain is built from TRBV6-6 and TRBJ1-2; TRBD1 agrees at 7 bases. Trimming cost V 6 bases and J 1 base; bases outside gene matches: 11. Germline V CDR1 and CDR2: MNHNY, SVGAGI (reference sequence). This CDR3 comprises 16 residues. In nucleotides, the CDR3 is TGTGCCAGCAGACCTCCCGCGGGACAGAATAACTATGGCTACACCTTC. Translated: CASRPPAGQNNYGYTF.

This clone was picked up one time. The rearrangement joins TRBV7-9 to TRBJ1-1; 8 bases line up with TRBD1. The CDR3 loop spans 14 amino acids. CDR1 is SEHNR and CDR2 is FQNEAQ in the germline V gene (reference sequence). Unmatched junction bases numbered 7, after V lost 3 bases and J lost 7 bases. The CDR3 coding sequence is TGTGCCAGCAGCTTCGACAGGGGTTCAATTGAAGCTTTCTTT. It codes for CASSFDRGSIEAFF. Full variable domain (rest looked up from reference TRBV7-9 and TRBJ1-1): DTGVSQNPRHKITKRGQNVTFRCDPISEHNRLYWYRQTLGQGPEFLTYFQNEAQLEKSRLLSDRFSAERPKGSFSTLEIQRTEQGDSAMYLCASSFDRGSIEAFFGQGTRLTVV.

V and J are TRBV15 and TRBJ2-7, with TRBD2 as a possible D gene (6 bases). The CDR3 runs 13 residues. CDR1 is LNHNV and CDR2 is YYDKDF in the germline V gene (reference sequence). Trimming removed 5 bases at V and 2 bases at J, with 10 bases between. The CDR3 DNA sequence: TGTGCCACCAGCGGGGGGATTACCTACGAGCAGTACTTC. This codes for CATSGGITYEQYF.

The chain links TRBV7-2 to TRBJ2-7, with a tentative D call TRBD1 (6 bases). Germline CDR1 reads SGHTA; CDR2 reads FQGNSA. The CDR3 consists of 16 residues. V was clipped by 0 bases and J by 4 bases, with 16 bases between them. The CDR3 DNA sequence: TGTGCCAGCAGCTTAGCGAGGGGTCAGGGGTCGTACGAGCAGTACTTC. This encodes CASSLARGQGSYEQYF.

The V gene is TRBV3-1 (or the pseudogene TRBV3-2), the J gene TRBJ2-7, with TRBD2 as a possible D gene (5 bases). V lost 6 bases to trimming and J lost 2 bases, with 11 bases between them. The CDR3 covers 13 residues. Germline-derived CDR1 and CDR2 are LGHDT and YNNKEL (reference sequence). The chain's CDR3 is CASRARETYEQYF. The DNA of the CDR3 is TGTGCCAGCAGAGCCCGGGAAACCTACGAGCAGTACTTC.

This chain connects TRBV7-6 to TRBJ2-1; TRBD1 or TRBD2 may be the D gene (5 bases each). CDR1 and CDR2 (germline): SGHVS, FNYEAQ. The CDR3 is 16 residues long. V lost 1 base and J lost 9, with 19 bases in between. The CDR3 loop reads CASSLGPGPTEGEQFF. CDR3 in DNA: TGTGCCAGCAGCTTAGGCCCGGGGCCGACCGAGGGTGAGCAGTTCTTC. Full variable domain (outside the CDR3, taken from reference TRBV7-6 and TRBJ2-1): GAGVSQSPRYKVTKRGQDVALRCDPISGHVSLYWYRQALGQGPEFLTYFNYEAQQDKSGLPNDRFSAERPEGSISTLTIQRTEQRDSAMYRCASSLGPGPTEGEQFFGPGTRLTVL.

The chain uses TRBV4-2 and TRBJ2-7; 9 bases agree with TRBD1. V lost 4 bases and J lost 1; bases outside the gene matches: 5. This CDR3 is built from 15 residues. The germline gives CDR1 LGHNA, CDR2 YNFKEQ. The CDR3: CASSPLDRGSYEQYF. CDR3 nucleotides: TGTGCCAGCAGCCCCCTGGACAGGGGTTCCTACGAGCAGTACTTC.